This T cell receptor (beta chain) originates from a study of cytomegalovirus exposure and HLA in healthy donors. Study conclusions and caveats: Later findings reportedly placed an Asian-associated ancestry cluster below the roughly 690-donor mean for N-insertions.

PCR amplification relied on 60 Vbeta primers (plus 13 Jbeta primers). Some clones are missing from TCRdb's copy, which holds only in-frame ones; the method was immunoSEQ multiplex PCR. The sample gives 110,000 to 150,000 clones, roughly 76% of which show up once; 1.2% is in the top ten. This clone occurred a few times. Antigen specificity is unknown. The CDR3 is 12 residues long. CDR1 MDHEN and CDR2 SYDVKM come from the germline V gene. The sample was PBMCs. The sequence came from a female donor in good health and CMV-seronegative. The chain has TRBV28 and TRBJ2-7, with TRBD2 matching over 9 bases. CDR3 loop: CASSPLGREGQV. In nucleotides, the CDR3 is TGTGCCAGCAGTCCCCTGGGGCGGGAGGGCCAGGTC.